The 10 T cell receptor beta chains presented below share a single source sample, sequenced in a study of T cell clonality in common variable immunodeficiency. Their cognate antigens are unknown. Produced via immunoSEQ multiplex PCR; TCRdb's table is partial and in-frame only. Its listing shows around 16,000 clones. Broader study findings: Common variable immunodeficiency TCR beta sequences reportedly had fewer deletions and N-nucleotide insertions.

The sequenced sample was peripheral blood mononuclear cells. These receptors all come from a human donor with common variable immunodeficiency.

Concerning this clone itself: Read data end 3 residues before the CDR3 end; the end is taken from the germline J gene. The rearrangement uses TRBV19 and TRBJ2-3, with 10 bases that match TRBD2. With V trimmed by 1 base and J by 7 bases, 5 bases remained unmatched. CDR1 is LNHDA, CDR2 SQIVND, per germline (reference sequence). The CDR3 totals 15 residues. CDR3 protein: CASSIGSGGANTQYF. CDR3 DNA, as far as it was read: TGTGCCAGTAGTATAGGAAGCGGGGGGGCGAATACG.

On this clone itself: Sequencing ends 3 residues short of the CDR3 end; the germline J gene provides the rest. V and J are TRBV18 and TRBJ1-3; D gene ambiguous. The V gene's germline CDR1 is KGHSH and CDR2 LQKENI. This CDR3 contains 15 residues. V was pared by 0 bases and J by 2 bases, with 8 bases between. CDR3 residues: CASSPPTGPGNTIYF. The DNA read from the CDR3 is TGTGCCAGCTCACCACCAACGGGTCCTGGAAACACC.

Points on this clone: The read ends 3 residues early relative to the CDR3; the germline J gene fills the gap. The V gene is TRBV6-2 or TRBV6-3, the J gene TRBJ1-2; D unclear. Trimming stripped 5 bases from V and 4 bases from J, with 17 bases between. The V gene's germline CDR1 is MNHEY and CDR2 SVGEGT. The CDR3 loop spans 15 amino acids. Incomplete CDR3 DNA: TGTGCCAGCAGTCCCGGACTTCCGCGGGGCTATGGC. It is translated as CASSPGLPRGYG. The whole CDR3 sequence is CASSPGLPRGYGYTF.

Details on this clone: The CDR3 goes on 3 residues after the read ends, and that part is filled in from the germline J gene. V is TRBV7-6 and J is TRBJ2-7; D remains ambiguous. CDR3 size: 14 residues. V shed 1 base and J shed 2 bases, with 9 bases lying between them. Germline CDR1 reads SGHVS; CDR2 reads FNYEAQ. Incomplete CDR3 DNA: TGTGCCAGCAGCTTAGATAGAGATACCTACGAG. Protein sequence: CASSLDRDTYE. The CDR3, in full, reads CASSLDRDTYEQYF.

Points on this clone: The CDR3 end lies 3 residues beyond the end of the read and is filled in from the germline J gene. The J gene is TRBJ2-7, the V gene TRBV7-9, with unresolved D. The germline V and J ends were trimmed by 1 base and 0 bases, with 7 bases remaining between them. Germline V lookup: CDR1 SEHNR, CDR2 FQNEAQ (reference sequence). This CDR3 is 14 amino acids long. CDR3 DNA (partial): TGTGCCAGCAGCTTAGTTGGCATCTCCTACGAG. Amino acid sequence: CASSLVGISYE. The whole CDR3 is CASSLVGISYEQYF.

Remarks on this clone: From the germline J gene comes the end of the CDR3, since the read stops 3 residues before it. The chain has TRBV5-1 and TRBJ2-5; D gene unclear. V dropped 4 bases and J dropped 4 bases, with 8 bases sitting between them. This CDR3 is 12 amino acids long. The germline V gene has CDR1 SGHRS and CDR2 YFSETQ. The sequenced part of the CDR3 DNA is TGCGCCAGCAGCCCCTCAGGAGAGACC. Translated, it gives CASSPSGET. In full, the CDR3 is CASSPSGETQYF.

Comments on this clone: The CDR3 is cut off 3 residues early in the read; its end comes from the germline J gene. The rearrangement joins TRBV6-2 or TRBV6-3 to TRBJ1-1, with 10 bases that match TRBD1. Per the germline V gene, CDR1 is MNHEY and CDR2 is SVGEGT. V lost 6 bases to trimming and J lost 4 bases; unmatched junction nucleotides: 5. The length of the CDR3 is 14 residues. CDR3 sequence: CASSPGQGTTEAFF. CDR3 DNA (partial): TGTGCCAGCAGCCCGGGACAGGGGACCACTGAA.

The CDR3 bases that were read are TGTGCCAGCTCACCCAGACAGGGGACCTTCGACGAG. Encoded protein: CASSPRQGTFDE. The full CDR3 protein reads CASSPRQGTFDEQYF. This chain uses TRBV18 with TRBJ2-7; 8 bases align to TRBD1. From the germline J gene comes the end of the CDR3, since the read stops 3 residues before it. V lost 3 bases, J lost 5 bases, and 9 bases stayed unmatched. The germline gives CDR1 KGHSH, CDR2 LQKENI. This CDR3 comprises 15 residues.

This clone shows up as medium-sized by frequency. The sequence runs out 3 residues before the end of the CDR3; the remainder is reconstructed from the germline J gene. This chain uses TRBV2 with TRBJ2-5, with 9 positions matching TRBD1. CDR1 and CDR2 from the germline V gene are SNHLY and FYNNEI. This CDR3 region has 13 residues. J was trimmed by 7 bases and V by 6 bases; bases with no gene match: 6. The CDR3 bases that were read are TGTGCCAGCAGGGGGACAGGGAAAGGGACC. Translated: CASRGTGKGT. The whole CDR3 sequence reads CASRGTGKGTQYF.

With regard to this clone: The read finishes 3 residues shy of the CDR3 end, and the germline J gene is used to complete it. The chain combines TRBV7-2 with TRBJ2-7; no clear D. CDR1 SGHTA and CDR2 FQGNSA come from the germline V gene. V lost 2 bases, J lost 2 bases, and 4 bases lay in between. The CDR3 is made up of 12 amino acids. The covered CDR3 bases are TGTGCCAGCAGCTTAAGGCCCTACGAG. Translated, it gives CASSLRPYE. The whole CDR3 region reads CASSLRPYEQYF.